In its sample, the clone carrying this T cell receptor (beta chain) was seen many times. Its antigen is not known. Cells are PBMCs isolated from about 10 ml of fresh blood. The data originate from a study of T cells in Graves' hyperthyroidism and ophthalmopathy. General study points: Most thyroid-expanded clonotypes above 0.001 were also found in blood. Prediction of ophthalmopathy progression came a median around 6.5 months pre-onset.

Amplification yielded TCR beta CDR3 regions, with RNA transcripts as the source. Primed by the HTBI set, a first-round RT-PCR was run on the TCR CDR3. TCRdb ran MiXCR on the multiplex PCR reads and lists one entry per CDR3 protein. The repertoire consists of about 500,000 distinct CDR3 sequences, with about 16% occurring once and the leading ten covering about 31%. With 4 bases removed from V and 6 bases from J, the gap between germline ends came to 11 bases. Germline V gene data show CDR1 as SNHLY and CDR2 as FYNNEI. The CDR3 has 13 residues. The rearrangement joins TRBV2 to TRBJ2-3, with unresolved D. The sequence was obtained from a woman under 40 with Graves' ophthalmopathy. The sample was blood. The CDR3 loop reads CASSGSRRDTQYF. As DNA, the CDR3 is TGTGCCAGCAGTGGATCGCGGCGGGATACGCAGTATTTT.